Below, one T cell receptor beta chain is given with its context. No antigen is known for it. A single base separates this from a much larger clone, so it may be a read error. This entry belongs to a study of early T cells in non-severe SARS-CoV-2 infection listed by TCRdb under 2021. Study-wide context: Because TCR sequencing relied on bulk RNA taken from unsorted whole blood, pairing of alpha and beta chains was not possible.

The germline V gene (reference sequence) supplies CDR1 SEHNR and CDR2 FQNEAQ. A distance of 20 bases separates the germline ends of V and J, which lose 5 bases and 10 bases respectively. The cysteine opens and the phenylalanine closes a CDR3 of 15 amino acids. Kept here is only the CDR3 DNA, which spans 45 bases and is read in frame from base 1. This was a case-control study nested in a cohort of healthcare workers in London, UK, who had nasopharyngeal swab PCR tests and blood samples taken every week. Healthcare workers were recruited during the week of the UK lockdown, between 23 and 31 March 2020, and followed weekly for up to roughly 16 weeks. The protocol used for the library was 5' RACE. This sample was sequenced with a NextSeq 500. The TCR library protocol attached unique molecular identifiers to individual cDNA molecules to correct for sequencing error and PCR bias. Both TCR alpha and beta chains were sequenced, and tight co-correlation was observed between alpha and beta sequence abundances in each sample. The authors processed their data as follows. Decombinator V4 was used to annotate TCR sequences for V gene, J gene and CDR3. TCRs were defined as expanded if a significant change between any two time points was detected under a Poisson model with p below 0.0001. TCR abundances were normalised to the total number of TCRs sequenced per sample and were expressed as counts per million. TRAV1-2 paired with TRAJ12, TRAJ20 or TRAJ33 defined MAIT TCRs, while TRAV10 paired with TRAJ18 defined iNKT TCRs. VDJdb, accessed on 1 November 2021, was searched for TCRs annotated for CMV, EBV and SARS-CoV-2, and TCRs annotated for more than one antigen were excluded. TCRdb cleaned the public reads at Q25 with fastp, built clones with MiXCR and kept in-frame beta chains. Rows with a matching CDR3 protein are joined into one entry that keeps the most common DNA and genes. The V and J calls reflect TCRdb's pipeline rather than the authors' work. Recorded for this sample are 37,000 or so distinct CDR3 sequences; roughly 6.3% of them occurred a single time. The ten largest clones take up about 5.9% of the sample.

The research as a whole found: VDJdb matching was skewed toward anti-spike CD8 responses, so virus-specific expansions were likely underestimated and private and CD4 specificities were missed.

This TCR was recovered from an adult who was a healthcare worker with PCR-confirmed SARS-CoV-2 infection or an uninfected control (not recorded which). In this chain, TRBV7-9 is recombined with TRBJ1-4, with a weak D call of TRBD1 (5 bases match). The sample consisted of whole blood. The CDR3 region: CASSPPSRGQGKLFF. In nucleotide form, the sequence is TGTGCCAGCAGCCCGCCTTCAAGGGGTCAGGGAAAACTGTTTTTT.